Below are 5 T cell receptor beta chains sequenced from a single sample in a study of metastatic and nonmetastatic thyroid tumors. TCRdb called clones again from the PCR reads with MiXCR. The sample holds more than 13,000 clones, roughly 29% seen once. There were no patients who had received any treatment before thyroid surgery. Sequencing was carried out using tumor tissue. The origin of the receptors is a male donor with papillary thyroid cancer or a benign thyroid nodule (not recorded which). Some clones in this sample may be carry-over from other donors' samples.

This clone has a handful of counts. The chain recombines TRBV18 with TRBJ1-4; 10 bases map to TRBD1. The CDR3 totals 16 residues. J gave up 2 bases and V 6 bases, and 6 bases lay outside the gene matches. Germline V CDR1 and CDR2: KGHSH, LQKENI. CDR3 sequence reads: CASSKGQGVTNEKLFF. CDR3 coding DNA: TGTGCCAGCTCTAAAGGACAGGGGGTCACTAATGAAAAACTGTTTTTT.

The chain uses TRBV18 and TRBJ2-7; no reliable D call. The CDR3 sequence is 14 residues long. Looked up from germline, CDR1 is KGHSH and CDR2 is LQKENI. With 3 bases removed from V and 3 bases from J, the gap between germline ends came to 12 bases. The CDR3 loop reads CASSPPVLLYEQYF. DNA for the CDR3: TGTGCCAGCTCACCGCCAGTACTTCTCTACGAGCAGTACTTC.

This clone was recorded at least ten times. The genes are TRBV3-1 and TRBJ1-1; D is unresolved. The CDR3 covers 14 residues. V was clipped by 1 base and J by 4 bases, with 10 bases between them. Germline V CDR1 and CDR2: LGHDT, YNNKEL (reference sequence). In nucleotides, the CDR3 is TGTGCCAGCAGCCAAGGAGGGATAAGCACTGAAGCTTTCTTT. It specifies CASSQGGISTEAFF.

This clone showed up many times. This chain connects TRBV20-1 to TRBJ1-5, with D maybe TRBD1 (6 bases). Germline assignment: CDR1 DFQATT and CDR2 SNEGSKA (reference sequence). The CDR3 covers 15 residues. V was pared by 5 bases and J by 3 bases, with 17 bases between. The CDR3 region is CSAGRLGQTNQPQHF. The CDR3 DNA sequence: TGCAGTGCTGGAAGGCTGGGACAAACCAATCAGCCCCAGCATTTT.

Only one count was recorded for this clone. The chain has TRBV10-3 and TRBJ1-1; unclear D gene. The CDR3 has 12 residues. Germline V gene sequence: CDR1 ENHRY, CDR2 SYGVKD. Deletions cut 1 base from V and 5 bases from J, with 5 bases between. CDR3 sequence (DNA): TGTGCCATCAGTGAGTACGAAACTGAAGCTTTCTTT. This gives the protein CAISEYETEAFF.